The next 27 T cell receptor beta chains were all read from a single sample in a study of OX40 agonist ivuxolimab in advanced cancers. Sequencing used immunoSEQ multiplex PCR; TCRdb keeps in-frame clones, though not all of them. In the table there are about 66,000 clones, 85% of which are singletons. Sequencing used CD4+ or CD8+ T cells sorted from blood, obtained in a trial of the OX40 agonist ivuxolimab. Receptors were obtained from an adult with an advanced solid tumor such as melanoma, head and neck, liver or kidney cancer.

J is TRBJ1-3 and V is TRBV27; D is uncertain. CDR1 and CDR2 (germline): MNHEY, SMNVEV (reference sequence). V was clipped by 5 bases and J by 1 base, with 6 bases between them. The CDR3 spans 13 residues. CDR3 sequence reads: CASSRSSGNTIYF. CDR3 sequence (DNA): TGTGCCAGCAGTAGGAGTTCTGGAAACACCATATATTTT.

This clone was detected only once. CDR3 protein: CASSWDRLSTDTQYF. CDR3 DNA: TGTGCCAGCAGCTGGGACAGGCTCTCCACAGATACGCAGTATTTT. J is TRBJ2-3 and V is TRBV7-2, with 8 nucleotides matching TRBD1. Germline V gene lookup returns CDR1 SGHTA and CDR2 FQGNSA. This CDR3 has 15 residues. V gave up 4 bases and J gave up 2 bases; unmatched junction bases: 5.

The CDR3 nucleotides are TGTGCCAGCAGCCAAGACGCCACGAACACTGAAGCTTTCTTT. The encoded protein is CASSQDATNTEAFF. This chain links TRBV4-2 with TRBJ1-1; D is undetermined. The CDR3 is made up of 14 amino acids. CDR1 and CDR2 from the germline V gene are LGHNA and YNFKEQ. Between the trimmed V and J ends, which lost 0 bases and 1 base, there was a span of 6 bases.

This clone appeared a few times. Other DNA sequences in the sample encode the same CDR3. This chain connects TRBV5-4 to TRBJ1-1; 7 bases fit TRBD1. The junction had 10 bases not matched to a gene; V was cut back by 3 bases and J by 2 bases. The CDR3 runs 16 residues. Germline CDR1 reads SGHNT; CDR2 reads YYREEE (reference sequence). The CDR3 region has the DNA TGTGCCAGCAGCTCGTCGGCGGGACAGAAAAACACTGAAGCTTTCTTT. This sequence encodes CASSSSAGQKNTEAFF.

V and J are TRBV30 and TRBJ1-2, with a possible D match to TRBD1 (6 bases). V lost 8 bases, J lost 2 bases, and 9 bases lay in between. The germline gives CDR1 GTSNPN, CDR2 SVGIG (reference sequence). The CDR3 totals 11 residues. The CDR3 nucleotides read TGTGCCGGCACAGGGAACTATGGCTACACCTTC. Amino acid sequence: CAGTGNYGYTF.

This clone has more than one count but fewer than ten. The chain couples TRBV7-2 to TRBJ2-1; 7 bases are shared with TRBD2. Unmatched junction bases numbered 6, after V lost 7 bases and J lost 0 bases. Germline V CDR1 and CDR2: SGHTA, FQGNSA. This CDR3 spans 15 amino acids. CDR3: CASNEWGGSYNEQFF. CDR3 DNA: TGTGCCAGCAACGAATGGGGGGGCTCCTACAATGAGCAGTTCTTC. Together with reference TRBV7-2 and TRBJ2-1, the CDR3 gives the full variable domain: GAGVSQSPSNKVTEKGKDVELRCDPISGHTALYWYRQSLGQGLEFLIYFQGNSAPDKSGLPSDRFSAERTGGSVSTLTIQRTQQEDSAVYLCASNEWGGSYNEQFFGPGTRLTVL.

This clone came up once. The chain couples TRBV7-3 to TRBJ2-5, with D perhaps matching TRBD1 (6 bases). Trimming left V 5 bases short and J 7 bases short, with 14 bases between. This CDR3 is built from 13 residues. Germline lookup yields CDR1 SGHTA and CDR2 FQGTGA. CDR3 loop: CASSPGQSATQYF. The CDR3 DNA sequence: TGTGCCAGCAGCCCAGGACAGTCAGCGACCCAGTACTTC.

This clone occurred once. The chain couples TRBV7-9 to TRBJ1-2, with 8 bases identical to TRBD1. Germline V gene lookup returns CDR1 SEHNR and CDR2 FQNEAQ (reference sequence). The trim removed 5 bases at V and 2 bases at J, leaving 7 bases unmatched. The length of the CDR3 is 15 residues. The CDR3 sequence is CASSPGTGGNYGYTF. CDR3 in DNA: TGTGCCAGCAGCCCAGGGACAGGAGGCAACTATGGCTACACCTTC.

The chain is built from TRBV19 and TRBJ2-1; weak D call: TRBD2 (5 bases). The CDR3 runs 16 residues. Looked up from germline, CDR1 is LNHDA and CDR2 is SQIVND (reference sequence). V was cut by 5 bases and J by 4 bases, with 18 bases left in between. The CDR3 coding sequence is TGTGCCAGTAGTCCCTCGGGAACCGGTTTTTACAATGAGCAGTTCTTC. This translates into CASSPSGTGFYNEQFF.

The V and J genes are TRBV6-6 and TRBJ2-7; no definite D call. The CDR3 spans 12 residues. Trimming took off 4 bases at V and 7 bases at J, with 11 bases between the two ends. CDR1 MNHNY and CDR2 SVGAGI come from the germline V gene (reference sequence). Here the CDR3 reads CASSSPVGEQYF. Written as DNA, the CDR3 is TGTGCCAGCAGTTCGCCCGTAGGTGAGCAGTACTTC.

This chain uses TRBV9 with TRBJ1-5, with D possibly being TRBD1 (5 bases). There are 12 residues in the CDR3. Germline V gives CDR1 SGDLS, CDR2 YYNGEE. Trimming stripped 7 bases from V and 5 bases from J, with 10 bases between. The CDR3 sequence is CASGGAYQPQHF. CDR3 coding DNA: TGTGCCAGCGGCGGGGCCTATCAGCCCCAGCATTTT. Combining the CDR3 with reference TRBV9 and TRBJ1-5 gives the whole variable domain DSGVTQTPKHLITATGQRVTLRCSPRSGDLSVYWYQQSLDQGLQFLIQYYNGEERAKGNILERFSAQQFPDLHSELNLSSLELGDSALYFCASGGAYQPQHFGDGTRLSIL.

The genes are TRBV19 and TRBJ2-3; D is possibly TRBD2 (5 bases). V was pared by 5 bases and J by 8 bases, with 11 bases between. Looked up from germline, CDR1 is LNHDA and CDR2 is SQIVND (reference sequence). The length of the CDR3 is 12 residues. The CDR3 protein is CASSHKGGTQYF. DNA for the CDR3: TGTGCCAGTAGTCATAAAGGAGGTACGCAGTATTTT.

The table lists this clone with a few counts. This sequence joins TRBV11-2 and TRBJ2-3; the match to TRBD2 covers 10 bases. V lost 2 bases, J lost 2 bases, and 4 bases stayed unmatched. CDR1 and CDR2 from the germline V gene are SGHAT and FQNNGV. The CDR3 has 16 residues. As DNA, the CDR3 is TGTGCCAGCAGCTTATCAGCGGGAGGGCCCACAGATACGCAGTATTTT. Its protein is CASSLSAGGPTDTQYF.

The V gene is TRBV19, the J gene TRBJ1-5; D is undetermined. Trimming cost V 3 bases and J 0 bases, with 9 bases left between them. Germline assignment: CDR1 LNHDA and CDR2 SQIVND (reference sequence). This CDR3 spans 15 amino acids. The CDR3 DNA reads as TGTGCCAGTAGTATCAATGGGCTTAGCAATCAGCCCCAGCATTTT. It specifies CASSINGLSNQPQHF.

This chain links TRBV21-1 with TRBJ2-2; the DNA was not compared with TRBD2, the D call given in the table. TRBV21-1 is flagged as a pseudogene. This CDR3 spans 16 amino acids. CDR3 in DNA: TGTGCCAGCAGCAAAAAAGGCACTACGAACACCGGGGAGCTGTTTTTT. It is translated as CASSKKGTTNTGELFF.

The genes are TRBV9 and TRBJ1-3, with a tentative D call TRBD1 (5 bases). CDR1 and CDR2 from the germline V gene are SGDLS and YYNGEE. Trimming removed 2 bases from V and 6 bases from J, with 12 bases in between. The CDR3 has 14 amino acids. The CDR3 DNA follows: TGTGCCAGCAGCGTCGGGACGTCCGTAAACACCATATATTTT. It codes for CASSVGTSVNTIYF. The full variable domain, completed using reference TRBV9 and TRBJ1-3, is DSGVTQTPKHLITATGQRVTLRCSPRSGDLSVYWYQQSLDQGLQFLIQYYNGEERAKGNILERFSAQQFPDLHSELNLSSLELGDSALYFCASSVGTSVNTIYFGEGSWLTVV.

This chain uses TRBV11-2 with TRBJ2-2; TRBD2 agrees at 7 bases. Germline CDR1 reads SGHAT; CDR2 reads FQNNGV. The CDR3 extends over 17 amino acids. V shed 1 base, J shed 5 bases, and the junction held 10 bases outside the gene matches. CDR3 sequence (DNA): TGTGCCAGCAGCTTAGGCACCGGCAGCGGGGCTACCGGGGAGCTGTTTTTT. It specifies CASSLGTGSGATGELFF.

In DNA, the CDR3 is TGTGCCAGCAGCTCAAGCGGGGGGGTGAATGAGCAGTTCTTC. It translates to CASSSSGGVNEQFF. V and J are TRBV7-3 and TRBJ2-1, with 10 bases identical to TRBD2. The ends lost 4 bases at V and 7 bases at J; junction bases unmatched: 4. The CDR3 runs 14 residues. The germline gives CDR1 SGHTA, CDR2 FQGTGA. Complete variable domain (other parts from reference TRBV7-3 and TRBJ2-1): GAGVSQTPSNKVTEKGKYVELRCDPISGHTALYWYRQSLGQGPEFLIYFQGTGAADDSGLPNDRFFAVRPEGSVSTLKIQRTERGDSAVYLCASSSSGGVNEQFFGPGTRLTVL.

The genes are TRBV2 and TRBJ2-1; TRBD1 is a possible D gene (5 bases). V was trimmed by 7 bases and J by 6 bases, leaving 7 bases between them. The CDR3 covers 11 residues. Per germline, CDR1 SNHLY and CDR2 FYNNEI. The CDR3 sequence: CASIRVNEQFF. DNA of the CDR3: TGTGCCAGCATCAGGGTCAATGAGCAGTTCTTC.

The rearrangement links TRBV25-1 to TRBJ2-7; 11 nucleotides agree with TRBD1. This CDR3 spans 13 amino acids. J lost 2 bases, V lost 11 bases, and 5 bases had no gene match. Germline loops: CDR1 MGHDK, CDR2 SYGVNS. CDR3 nucleotides: TGTGCCGCACGGGACAGGGGGACCTACGAGCAGTACTTC. Its protein product is CAARDRGTYEQYF.

The chain carries TRBV9 and TRBJ1-2; D gene uncertain. Deletions cut 0 bases from V and 3 bases from J, with 9 bases between. CDR1 and CDR2 (germline): SGDLS, YYNGEE. This CDR3 is built from 14 residues. The CDR3 sequence is CASSVDEGYYGYTF. The CDR3 region has the DNA TGTGCCAGCAGCGTAGATGAAGGGTACTATGGCTACACCTTC.

The gene calls are TRBV10-2 and TRBJ2-7; D is unresolved. This CDR3 has 12 amino acids. V shed 2 bases and J shed 1 base, with 3 bases lying between them. Germline values: CDR1 WSHSY, CDR2 SAAADI. As DNA, the CDR3 is TGCGCCAGCAGTGAGGGTTCCTACGAGCAGTACTTC. Translated: CASSEGSYEQYF.

This chain connects TRBV5-6 to TRBJ1-2; D remains ambiguous. CDR3 length equals 14 residues. CDR1 and CDR2 (germline): SGHDT, YYEEEE. The V and J ends lost 1 base and 0 bases respectively, with 7 bases between them. CDR3: CASSLQSSNYGYTF. CDR3 sequence (DNA): TGTGCCAGCAGCTTGCAGTCCTCTAACTATGGCTACACCTTC.

The rearrangement links TRBV30 to TRBJ1-5, with D possibly TRBD1 on 6 matching bases. The V gene lost 2 bases and the J gene lost 3 bases, with 11 bases spanning the gap. Germline CDR1 GTSNPN, CDR2 SVGIG (reference sequence). This CDR3 comprises 14 residues. The CDR3 nucleotides read TGTGCCTGGAGTCCTCAGGGGATCAATCAGCCCCAGCATTTT. The encoded protein is CAWSPQGINQPQHF.

CDR3 sequence (DNA): TGCAGCGTCCCACAGGTCTATGGCTACACCTTC. Translated: CSVPQVYGYTF. The chain has TRBV29-1 and TRBJ1-2; D is possibly TRBD1 (5 bases). The germline V gene has CDR1 SQVTM and CDR2 ANQGSEA. Trimming pared 6 bases from V and 4 bases from J, leaving 9 bases between. The length of the CDR3 is 11 residues.

The V and J genes are TRBV2 and TRBJ2-7; possibly TRBD2 for D (6 bases). Between the trimmed V and J ends, which lost 4 bases and 4 bases, there was a span of 14 bases. This CDR3 is built from 14 residues. Germline V lookup: CDR1 SNHLY, CDR2 FYNNEI. For the CDR3, the DNA is TGTGCCAGCAGTGCTGAGGCGGGATCTTACGAGCAGTACTTC. It encodes CASSAEAGSYEQYF.

V and J are TRBV9 and TRBJ2-2, with 7 bases fitting TRBD1. Germline values: CDR1 SGDLS, CDR2 YYNGEE. J lost 1 base, V lost 3 bases, and 3 bases had no gene match. The CDR3 loop spans 15 amino acids. The CDR3 is CASSGRQGNTGELFF. The CDR3 coding sequence is TGTGCCAGCAGCGGACGACAGGGGAACACCGGGGAGCTGTTTTTT.